These 20 T cell receptor beta chains were all obtained from the same sample, sequenced in a study of blood T cell repertoires in COVID-19. Libraries were prepared by immunoSEQ multiplex PCR; TCRdb keeps only in-frame clonotypes and omits some of them. The sample consists of some 70,000 clones, roughly four fifths of them appearing once. Sequenced material: peripheral blood. These receptor sequences come from a man aged 80 or over with acute or convalescent COVID-19.

This clone was observed a handful of times. The chain is built from TRBV5-4 and TRBJ2-7, with 8 bases identical to TRBD2. This CDR3 is 13 amino acids long. Per the germline V gene, CDR1 is SGHNT and CDR2 is YYREEE (reference sequence). J lost 7 bases, V lost 0 bases, and 3 bases had no gene match. CDR3 sequence: CASSLDREGEQYF. DNA of the CDR3: TGTGCCAGCAGCTTGGATCGGGAGGGGGAGCAGTACTTC.

V gene TRBV5-1 combines with J gene TRBJ2-1, with 11 bases lining up with TRBD2. This CDR3 contains 14 residues. Germline CDR1 and CDR2: SGHRS and YFSETQ. V trimming: 6 bases; J trimming: 4 bases; junction bases outside the gene matches: 3. Here the CDR3 DNA reads TGCGCCAGCATCGGGACTAGCGGATACAATGAGCAGTTCTTC. It specifies CASIGTSGYNEQFF.

The genes are TRBV4-1 and TRBJ1-1, with 8 bases identical to TRBD1. This CDR3 has 13 residues. The V and J ends lost 0 bases and 11 bases, in that order; junction bases with no gene match: 5. Germline V gene sequence: CDR1 MGHRA, CDR2 YSYEKL. CDR3 loop: CASSQEGTGSAFF. The CDR3, as DNA: TGCGCCAGCAGCCAAGAGGGGACAGGCTCGGCTTTCTTT.

The chain links TRBV10-3 to TRBJ2-1; 8 bases fit TRBD1. This CDR3 is built from 15 residues. Germline CDR1 ENHRY, CDR2 SYGVKD. V lost 3 bases, J lost 7 bases, and 8 bases stayed unmatched. DNA for the CDR3: TGTGCCATCAGTGAAGGCAGGGGGCCTAGAAATGAGCAGTTCTTC. Protein product: CAISEGRGPRNEQFF.

J is TRBJ2-4 and V is TRBV24-1; TRBD1 aligns across 7 bases. J lost 6 bases, V lost 4 bases, and 8 bases had no gene match. This CDR3 has 15 amino acids. Germline-derived CDR1 and CDR2 are KGHDR and SFDVKD. Written as DNA, the CDR3 is TGTGCCACCAGTGACCCGACAGGGCGCCCAAACATTCAGTACTTC. As protein: CATSDPTGRPNIQYF.

In this sample, this clone turned up a few times. The chain couples TRBV19 to TRBJ1-2, with D hard to call. The CDR3 runs to 15 residues. V was trimmed by 6 bases and J by 2 bases, leaving 16 bases between them. Germline CDR1 LNHDA, CDR2 SQIVND (reference sequence). The CDR3 loop is CASSPLNTVNYGYTF. The CDR3 bases are TGTGCCAGTAGCCCACTTAATACAGTGAACTATGGCTACACCTTC.

V is TRBV7-7 and J is TRBJ2-2; 12 nucleotides align to TRBD2. From germline, CDR1 is SSHAT and CDR2 FNYEAQ (reference sequence). This CDR3 comprises 19 residues. Trimming took 4 bases from V and 1 from J; bases not matched to a gene: 10. The CDR3 loop reads CASSSPSTSGSGNTGELFF. CDR3 nucleotide sequence: TGTGCCAGCAGCTCCCCTTCGACTAGCGGGAGTGGGAACACCGGGGAGCTGTTTTTT.

The rearrangement joins TRBV6-6 to TRBJ1-2; 7 nucleotides align to TRBD1. Germline loops: CDR1 MNHNY, CDR2 SVGAGI (reference sequence). The CDR3 extends over 13 amino acids. Germline trimming cut 6 bases from V and 8 bases from J; bases unmatched to any gene: 9. In DNA form, the CDR3 reads TGTGCCAGCAGCAACCCTACAGGGGACGGCTACACCTTC. This sequence encodes CASSNPTGDGYTF.

This rearrangement joins TRBV3-1 (or the pseudogene TRBV3-2) to TRBJ2-3; unclear D gene. There are 14 residues in the CDR3. Germline loops: CDR1 LGHDT, CDR2 YNNKEL (reference sequence). Trimming pared 1 base from V and 0 bases from J, leaving 5 bases between. As DNA, the CDR3 is TGTGCCAGCAGCCAAGGACACAGCACAGATACGCAGTATTTT. It encodes CASSQGHSTDTQYF.

V and J are TRBV9 and TRBJ2-1, with 12 bases fitting TRBD2. In germline, CDR1 is SGDLS, CDR2 YYNGEE. The CDR3 is made up of 17 amino acids. Trimming cost V 3 bases and J 4 bases; bases outside gene matches: 8. CDR3 nucleotides: TGTGCCAGCAGCGGAGGCGCTAGCGGGAGGGGTTACAATGAGCAGTTCTTC. Amino acids: CASSGGASGRGYNEQFF.

The chain combines TRBV5-1 with TRBJ2-1; 8 bases are a match to TRBD2. Germline CDR1 reads SGHRS; CDR2 reads YFSETQ. The CDR3 extends over 18 amino acids. Germline trimming cut 0 bases from V and 9 bases from J; bases unmatched to any gene: 17. The CDR3 loop is CASSLAPSGGQSATEQFF. CDR3 in DNA: TGCGCCAGCAGCTTGGCCCCGTCGGGGGGGCAATCGGCGACTGAGCAGTTCTTC.

The chain has TRBV28 and TRBJ1-2; the D gene is possibly TRBD1 (5 bases). V was cut by 7 bases and J by 4 bases, with 16 bases left in between. The CDR3 totals 14 residues. Germline lookup yields CDR1 MDHEN and CDR2 SYDVKM. The CDR3 loop is CASTSTTDVYGYTF. CDR3 nucleotide sequence: TGTGCCAGCACCTCCACGACAGACGTCTATGGCTACACCTTC.

The genes are TRBV6-5 and TRBJ1-2, with 8 bases fitting TRBD1. CDR3 length equals 15 residues. Germline V CDR1 and CDR2: MNHEY, SVGAGI. The V gene end was trimmed by 0 bases and the J gene end by 2 bases; junction bases not matched to a gene: 2. CDR3 coding DNA: TGTGCCAGCAGTTACTCCGGGACAGGAAACTATGGCTACACCTTC. The encoded protein is CASSYSGTGNYGYTF.

This clone came up a few times. The chain uses TRBV19 and TRBJ2-2; TRBD1 matches 10 bases. Germline assignment: CDR1 LNHDA and CDR2 SQIVND (reference sequence). The CDR3 contains 18 residues. With V trimmed by 7 bases and J by 3 bases, 14 bases remained unmatched. In DNA, the CDR3 is TGTGCCAGTAAAGGACAGGGGGATCGGCCGATTGACACCGGGGAGCTGTTTTTT. It codes for CASKGQGDRPIDTGELFF.

The genes are TRBV9 and TRBJ2-2; the D is unclear. Germline V gene lookup returns CDR1 SGDLS and CDR2 YYNGEE. The CDR3 is made up of 13 amino acids. With 3 bases removed from V and 6 bases from J, the gap between germline ends came to 9 bases. CDR3 DNA sequence: TGTGCCAGCAGCGCGTCCTACTCCGGGGAGCTGTTTTTT. Protein sequence: CASSASYSGELFF.

This clone was recorded once. The chain employs TRBV9 and TRBJ2-3; a possible D gene is TRBD1 (6 bases). This CDR3 has 15 residues. Germline lookup yields CDR1 SGDLS and CDR2 YYNGEE. The ends were cut back, 2 bases at V and 2 bases at J, with 12 bases in the middle. The CDR3 region is CASSVRGSFTDTQYF. The CDR3 DNA reads as TGTGCCAGCAGCGTCAGGGGAAGCTTCACAGATACGCAGTATTTT. The whole variable domain, filled in from reference TRBV9 and TRBJ2-3, reads DSGVTQTPKHLITATGQRVTLRCSPRSGDLSVYWYQQSLDQGLQFLIQYYNGEERAKGNILERFSAQQFPDLHSELNLSSLELGDSALYFCASSVRGSFTDTQYFGPGTRLTVL.

This chain joins TRBV2 and TRBJ2-4; D not resolved. Trimming removed 3 bases from V and 0 bases from J, with 6 bases in between. Germline lookup yields CDR1 SNHLY and CDR2 FYNNEI. The CDR3 length is 14 residues. The CDR3 sequence is CASSDRVAKNIQYF. The CDR3 DNA is TGTGCCAGCAGTGACCGGGTAGCCAAAAACATTCAGTACTTC.

J is TRBJ2-1 and V is TRBV30; a possible D gene is TRBD1 (6 bases). The length of the CDR3 is 15 residues. CDR1 and CDR2 (germline): GTSNPN, SVGIG (reference sequence). V gave up 7 bases and J gave up 4 bases, with 20 bases separating them. The CDR3 DNA sequence: TGTGCCTTATATATTCGGACAGCAACTTACAATGAGCAGTTCTTC. Translating gives CALYIRTATYNEQFF.

This rearrangement joins TRBV9 to TRBJ2-7, with D perhaps matching TRBD1 (6 bases). V was clipped by 5 bases and J by 1 base, with 19 bases between them. The CDR3 totals 16 residues. Germline CDR1 SGDLS, CDR2 YYNGEE. The CDR3 DNA reads as TGTGCCAGCAGTGCCGACGGACTCAGGGGTTCCTACGAGCAGTACTTC. The encoded protein is CASSADGLRGSYEQYF.

V usage is TRBV7-3 and J usage is TRBJ1-2; TRBD1 is a possible D gene (6 bases). Per the germline V gene, CDR1 is SGHTA and CDR2 is FQGTGA. The CDR3 covers 14 residues. With 2 bases removed from V and 6 bases from J, the gap between germline ends came to 13 bases. The CDR3 DNA reads as TGTGCCAGCAGCTTATCCGTGGCAGGGGATGGCTACACCTTC. Its translation: CASSLSVAGDGYTF.